This T cell receptor beta chain derives from a study of T cells in localized non-small cell lung cancer. This CDR3 region has 13 residues. The V gene's germline CDR1 is SGHRS and CDR2 YFSETQ. V was clipped by 1 base and J by 2 bases, with 7 bases between them. Points on this clone: What it recognizes is unknown.

General study points: Prolonged overall survival went with higher T cell density in the blood. Of the tissues analyzed, uninvolved adjacent lung showed maximal T cell clonality, greater than tumor. Appearing in adjacent lung were a median approximately 50 of the top 100 tumor clones. Sequence data derive from only one tumor region, so heterogeneity remains possible.

Sequenced by immunoSEQ multiplex PCR; TCRdb stores in-frame clones only, minus some. The sample comprises about 79,000 clones, more than 75% of which are singletons, and less than 25% rests with the top ten. The V gene is TRBV5-1, the J gene TRBJ2-7; D not resolved. This sequence was found in a woman between 35 and 70 years old with stage I squamous cell lung carcinoma. The sequences come from peripheral blood, collected before any cancer treatment. CDR3 DNA: TGCGCCAGCAGCTTGTTTAGGGCCTACGAGCAGTACTTC. It specifies CASSLFRAYEQYF.